A single sample gave rise to the 27 T cell receptor beta chains below, sequenced in a study of T cell responses to AZD1222 COVID-19 vaccine. Sequencing used immunoSEQ multiplex PCR; TCRdb keeps in-frame clones, though not all of them. The data contain roughly 200,000 clones, about 89% of them singletons. The sample consisted of peripheral blood, taken 28 days after the second AZD1222 dose. The receptors were gathered from an adult who received the AZD1222 COVID-19 vaccine.

As DNA, the CDR3 is TGTGCCAGCAGGGAGGGGTTGGCTTTCTTT. The encoded protein is CASREGLAFF. The chain is built from TRBV6-5 and TRBJ1-1; TRBD1 is a possible D gene (5 bases). Germline V CDR1 and CDR2: MNHEY, SVGAGI. V shed 6 bases and J shed 11 bases, with 10 bases lying between them. This CDR3 is 10 amino acids long.

The genes are TRBV9 and TRBJ1-2, with no clear D. This CDR3 comprises 13 residues. Trimming took off 4 bases at V and 7 bases at J, with 14 bases between the two ends. Germline CDR1 is SGDLS and CDR2 is YYNGEE. The CDR3 DNA follows: TGTGCCAGCAGCTCCACCGGCAATGTTGGCTACACCTTC. As protein: CASSSTGNVGYTF.

The chain joins TRBV11-2 to TRBJ1-2; D gene ambiguous. There are 15 residues in the CDR3. Per germline, CDR1 SGHAT and CDR2 FQNNGV. V dropped 1 base and J dropped 8 bases, with 17 bases sitting between them. CDR3 nucleotide sequence: TGTGCCAGCAGCTTAGGTCCCAGGAGTCTTTGGGGCTACACCTTC. Protein product: CASSLGPRSLWGYTF. The variable domain in full, completed from reference TRBV11-2 and TRBJ1-2, reads EAGVAQSPRYKIIEKRQSVAFWCNPISGHATLYWYQQILGQGPKLLIQFQNNGVVDDSQLPKDRFSAERLKGVDSTLKIQPAKLEDSAVYLCASSLGPRSLWGYTFGSGTRLTVV.

The chain uses TRBV7-2 and TRBJ1-5, with a possible D match to TRBD1 (5 bases). The germline CDR1 and CDR2 sequences are SGHTA and FQGNSA. With 1 base removed from V and 6 bases from J, the gap between germline ends came to 7 bases. The CDR3 loop spans 13 amino acids. The CDR3 loop is CASSLGGGQPQHF. The CDR3 DNA reads TGTGCCAGCAGCTTAGGGGGGGGTCAGCCCCAGCATTTT.

This rearrangement joins TRBV10-3 to TRBJ1-6, with 8 bases aligning to TRBD1. The V segment lost 6 bases and the J segment 5 bases; nucleotides outside the gene matches: 3. The CDR3 runs to 14 residues. Germline V gene data show CDR1 as ENHRY and CDR2 as SYGVKD. DNA for the CDR3: TGTGCCATCAGGGACAGGGTAGATAATTCACCCCTCCACTTT. It is translated as CAIRDRVDNSPLHF.

The chain is built from TRBV19 and TRBJ2-1; 8 positions agree with TRBD2. Trimming took 1 base from V and 9 from J; bases not matched to a gene: 5. CDR3 length: 14 amino acids. Germline V gives CDR1 LNHDA, CDR2 SQIVND (reference sequence). The CDR3 coding sequence is TGTGCCAGTAGTATAGCGGGAGGGCCGGGTGAGCAGTTCTTC. Protein product: CASSIAGGPGEQFF.

The V gene is TRBV13, the J gene TRBJ2-3, with 9 bases lining up with TRBD1. The V gene's germline CDR1 is PRHDT and CDR2 FYEKMQ (reference sequence). The trim removed 2 bases at V and 0 bases at J, leaving 9 bases unmatched. This CDR3 has 18 amino acids. The CDR3 nucleotides read TGTGCCAGCAGCTTACGGACAGGGGCTCGGTTGAGCACAGATACGCAGTATTTT. Translation: CASSLRTGARLSTDTQYF.

The genes are TRBV5-6 and TRBJ1-2, with unresolved D. The CDR3 loop spans 14 amino acids. V shed 7 bases and J shed 3 bases, with 16 bases lying between them. CDR1 SGHDT and CDR2 YYEEEE come from the germline V gene. The chain's CDR3 is CASGTGPSYYGYTF. As DNA, the CDR3 is TGTGCCAGCGGCACCGGGCCGTCCTACTATGGCTACACCTTC.

The genes are TRBV27 and TRBJ2-5; D may be TRBD2 (5 bases). V lost 8 bases and J 4 bases, leaving 14 bases between the germline ends. This CDR3 comprises 13 residues. Looked up from germline, CDR1 is MNHEY and CDR2 is SMNVEV (reference sequence). As DNA, the CDR3 is TGTGCCAGCTCCGGACTCCTAGGAGAGACCCAGTACTTC. Translation gives CASSGLLGETQYF.

This clone was seen a few times. The gene calls are TRBV5-1 and TRBJ2-7; D is ambiguous. The CDR3 runs 15 residues. The germline gives CDR1 SGHRS, CDR2 YFSETQ. Trimming stripped 5 bases from V and 3 bases from J, with 18 bases between. The CDR3 nucleotides are TGCGCCAGCAGATCGGAGCCCCAGCCTTACTACGAGCAGTACTTC. This translates into CASRSEPQPYYEQYF.

This chain links TRBV3-1 (or the pseudogene TRBV3-2) with TRBJ1-2; TRBD1 agrees at 7 bases. V lost 4 bases and J lost 1; bases outside the gene matches: 6. CDR3 length: 15 residues. Germline V gene sequence: CDR1 LGHDT, CDR2 YNNKEL (reference sequence). The CDR3 region is CASSRHRDSNYGYTF. CDR3 DNA sequence: TGTGCCAGCAGCCGCCACCGGGACAGTAACTATGGCTACACCTTC.

The gene calls are TRBV6-1 and TRBJ2-7, with D possibly TRBD1 on 6 matching bases. V shed 1 base and J shed 2 bases, with 15 bases lying between them. This CDR3 region has 16 residues. Germline V lookup: CDR1 MNHNS, CDR2 SASEGT. The CDR3 DNA reads TGTGCCAGCAGTGAAGACGGTTGGGCAGGGGCCTACGAGCAGTACTTC. It specifies CASSEDGWAGAYEQYF.

J is TRBJ2-4 and V is TRBV4-2; TRBD2 agrees at 9 bases. Trimming at V came to 0 bases and at J to 12 bases, leaving 9 bases not matched to a gene. Germline assignment: CDR1 LGHNA and CDR2 YNFKEQ. This CDR3 comprises 15 residues. The CDR3 is CASSQDGTSIFYQYF. The CDR3 bases are TGTGCCAGCAGCCAAGATGGGACTAGCATCTTTTATCAGTACTTC.

The chain couples TRBV5-1 to TRBJ2-1; 10 nucleotides line up with TRBD2. Trimming took 4 bases from V and 6 from J; bases not matched to a gene: 13. CDR3 length equals 17 residues. Germline CDR1 SGHRS, CDR2 YFSETQ. The CDR3 reads CASSRPDRLAGINEQFF. Written as DNA, the CDR3 is TGCGCCAGCAGCCGACCCGACCGACTAGCGGGTATCAATGAGCAGTTCTTC.

For this clone: The same CDR3 is also encoded by other DNA sequences in this sample. V usage is TRBV5-1 and J usage is TRBJ2-3; possibly TRBD2 for D (5 bases). V lost 0 bases, J lost 0 bases, and 11 bases lay in between. This CDR3 is 16 amino acids long. Germline-derived CDR1 and CDR2 are SGHRS and YFSETQ. The CDR3 reads CASSLGRAGSTDTQYF. CDR3 nucleotide sequence: TGCGCCAGCAGCTTGGGAAGGGCGGGTAGCACAGATACGCAGTATTTT.

This clone came up once. This chain uses TRBV4-1 with TRBJ1-6; unclear D gene. The CDR3 consists of 17 residues. Looked up from germline, CDR1 is MGHRA and CDR2 is YSYEKL. Trimming left V 0 bases short and J 1 base short, with 10 bases between. The CDR3 region is CASSQDSSWSYNSPLHF. In DNA form, the CDR3 reads TGCGCCAGCAGCCAAGACAGTTCGTGGTCCTATAATTCACCCCTCCACTTT.

The table lists this clone with a few counts. J is TRBJ1-1 and V is TRBV15; 9 nucleotides line up with TRBD1. CDR1 and CDR2 (germline): LNHNV, YYDKDF (reference sequence). CDR3 size: 18 residues. Unmatched junction bases numbered 18, after V lost 5 bases and J lost 5 bases. CDR3 nucleotides: TGTGCCACCAGCCCGGGACAGGGAGAAAGGGCAGGAGGAACTGAAGCTTTCTTT. Its translation: CATSPGQGERAGGTEAFF. Based on the CDR3 plus reference TRBV15 and TRBJ1-1, the full variable domain is DAMVIQNPRYQVTQFGKPVTLSCSQTLNHNVMYWYQQKSSQAPKLLFHYYDKDFNNEADTPDNFQSRRPNTSFCFLDIRSPGLGDTAMYLCATSPGQGERAGGTEAFFGQGTRLTVV.

This clone was counted a single time. This rearrangement joins TRBV6-2 or TRBV6-3 to TRBJ1-5; perhaps TRBD1 as D (6 bases). The germline V gene encodes CDR1 MNHEY and CDR2 SVGEGT. Between the trimmed V and J ends, which lost 4 bases and 7 bases, there was a span of 17 bases. The CDR3 consists of 15 residues. As DNA, the CDR3 is TGTGCCAGCAGTTCCCCTCACAGGGTTAACCAGCCCCAGCATTTT. Protein: CASSSPHRVNQPQHF.

V gene TRBV4-2 combines with J gene TRBJ1-2; D remains ambiguous. The germline V and J ends were trimmed by 1 base and 3 bases, with 6 bases remaining between them. The CDR3 is 13 amino acids. Germline V gene data show CDR1 as LGHNA and CDR2 as YNFKEQ. As DNA, the CDR3 is TGTGCCAGCAGCCAAGCGGACCACTATGGCTACACCTTC. Its translation: CASSQADHYGYTF.

The rearrangement links TRBV6-2 or TRBV6-3 to TRBJ1-2; D unresolved. The CDR3 runs to 16 residues. Per the germline V gene, CDR1 is MNHEY and CDR2 is SVGEGT. Trimming pared 2 bases from V and 3 bases from J, leaving 16 bases between. CDR3 sequence (DNA): TGTGCCAGCAGTTACCCCTCCTCCGGGTTTGACTATGGCTACACCTTC. Its protein product is CASSYPSSGFDYGYTF.

V usage is TRBV4-3 and J usage is TRBJ1-1; TRBD1 is a possible D gene (6 bases). This CDR3 has 16 residues. V shed 0 bases and J shed 5 bases, with 16 bases lying between them. Germline loops: CDR1 LGHNA, CDR2 YSLEER. This CDR3 reads CASSQDLRQDGTEAFF. CDR3 DNA: TGCGCCAGCAGCCAAGATCTTCGACAGGACGGGACTGAAGCTTTCTTT.

The rearrangement uses TRBV7-8 and TRBJ2-7, with D tentatively TRBD2 (5 bases). V shed 1 base and J shed 0 bases, with 10 bases lying between them. Germline lookup yields CDR1 SGHVS and CDR2 FQNEAQ. The CDR3 spans 15 residues. The CDR3, as DNA: TGTGCCAGCAGCTTAGTTGAGGCGGGCTCCTACGAGCAGTACTTC. It specifies CASSLVEAGSYEQYF.

The chain carries TRBV7-8 and TRBJ1-1; TRBD1 might be the D (6 bases). CDR1 is SGHVS, CDR2 FQNEAQ, per germline. This CDR3 is 15 amino acids long. V shed 1 base and J shed 0 bases, with 9 bases lying between them. The CDR3 bases are TGTGCCAGCAGCTTAGACGACAGGATGAACACTGAAGCTTTCTTT. Amino acid sequence: CASSLDDRMNTEAFF.

The V call is TRBV2, the J call TRBJ1-5; D not resolved. CDR3 length: 14 residues. Deletions cut 4 bases from V and 5 bases from J, with 12 bases between. Germline V lookup: CDR1 SNHLY, CDR2 FYNNEI. CDR3 sequence reads: CASSGYTGYQPQHF. For the CDR3, the DNA is TGTGCCAGCAGTGGATACACGGGCTATCAGCCCCAGCATTTT.

The chain carries TRBV7-2 and TRBJ2-5; D uncertain. Trimming removed 1 base at V and 3 bases at J, with 9 bases between. The germline CDR1 and CDR2 sequences are SGHTA and FQGNSA. The CDR3 is 14 residues long. The CDR3 region has the DNA TGTGCCAGCAGCTTAGGGTCAGCCAAAGAGACCCAGTACTTC. Its translation: CASSLGSAKETQYF. Full variable domain (outside the CDR3, taken from reference TRBV7-2 and TRBJ2-5): GAGVSQSPSNKVTEKGKDVELRCDPISGHTALYWYRQSLGQGLEFLIYFQGNSAPDKSGLPSDRFSAERTGGSVSTLTIQRTQQEDSAVYLCASSLGSAKETQYFGPGTRLLVL.

The chain is built from TRBV7-2 and TRBJ2-3, with D perhaps assigned TRBD1 or TRBD2 (5 bases each). CDR3 size: 14 residues. Germline loops: CDR1 SGHTA, CDR2 FQGNSA. The V and J ends lost 2 bases and 6 bases respectively, with 12 bases between them. CDR3 sequence reads: CASSLQGWGDTQYF. The CDR3 bases are TGTGCCAGCAGCTTACAGGGCTGGGGGGATACGCAGTATTTT. Supplemented by reference TRBV7-2 and TRBJ2-3, the full variable domain reads GAGVSQSPSNKVTEKGKDVELRCDPISGHTALYWYRQSLGQGLEFLIYFQGNSAPDKSGLPSDRFSAERTGGSVSTLTIQRTQQEDSAVYLCASSLQGWGDTQYFGPGTRLTVL.

CDR3 in DNA: TGTGCCAGTAGTGGGGGACAGGGTGCATTGTCACCCCTCCACTTT. Encoded protein: CASSGGQGALSPLHF. The chain links TRBV19 to TRBJ1-6; 9 bases are a match to TRBD1. CDR1 LNHDA and CDR2 SQIVND come from the germline V gene (reference sequence). J gave up 10 bases and V 5 bases, and 9 bases lay outside the gene matches. The CDR3 loop spans 15 amino acids. Full variable domain (rest looked up from reference TRBV19 and TRBJ1-6): DGGITQSPKYLFRKEGQNVTLSCEQNLNHDAMYWYRQDPGQGLRLIYYSQIVNDFQKGDIAEGYSVSREKKESFPLTVTSAQKNPTAFYLCASSGGQGALSPLHFGNGTRLTVT.